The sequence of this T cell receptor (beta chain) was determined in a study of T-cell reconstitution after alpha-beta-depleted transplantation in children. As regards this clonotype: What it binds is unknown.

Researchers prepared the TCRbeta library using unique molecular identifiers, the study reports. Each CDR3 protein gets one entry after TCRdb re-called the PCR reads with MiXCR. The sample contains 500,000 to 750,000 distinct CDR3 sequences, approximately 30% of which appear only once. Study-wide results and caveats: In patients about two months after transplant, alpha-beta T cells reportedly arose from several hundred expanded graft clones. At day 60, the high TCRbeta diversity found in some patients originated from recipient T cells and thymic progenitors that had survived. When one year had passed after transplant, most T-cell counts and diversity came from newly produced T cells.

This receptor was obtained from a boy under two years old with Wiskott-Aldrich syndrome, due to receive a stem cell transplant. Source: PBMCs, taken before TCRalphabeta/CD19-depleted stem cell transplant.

The CDR3 nucleotides are TGTGCCAGCAGCCGCCTCATTGGGTACGAGCAGTACTTC. Protein sequence: CASSRLIGYEQYF. The rearrangement links TRBV28 to TRBJ2-7; no firm D call. Trimming removed 6 bases from V and 4 bases from J, with 13 bases in between. The length of the CDR3 is 13 residues. CDR1 and CDR2 from the germline V gene are MDHEN and SYDVKM.